This T cell receptor (beta chain) emerged from a study of blood T cell repertoires in COVID-19. Overall study context: Italy, Spain and the United States were the sources of the convalescent and acute COVID-19 samples. PBMCs, B-cell-depleted T cells, or T cells provided the cDNA or gDNA that made up the material.

In the original analysis: It was from reference gene primer amplification that nucleated cell counts were estimated. The method was immunoSEQ multiplex PCR; TCRdb's version includes in-frame clones alone and lacks a portion of them. Clonal size and the V and J genes are those of that table, whereas D and trimming came from the DNA. The sample lists around 100,000 clones, more than 75% occurring once. This TCR derives from a man aged 55 to 70 with active or convalescent COVID-19. Sequenced material: peripheral blood.

CDR3 sequence (DNA): TGTGCCAGCAGTTATACAGGGTACTATGGCTACACCTTC. Protein sequence: CASSYTGYYGYTF. This chain connects TRBV12-3 or TRBV12-4 to TRBJ1-2, with a tentative D call TRBD1 (6 bases). This CDR3 has 13 residues. V lost 4 bases and J 3 bases, leaving 9 bases between the germline ends.